The present entry profiles one T cell receptor (beta chain) with its context. Its antigen remains undetermined. No much larger clone is present one base from it, and per-base qualities are unavailable. The record originates from a study of response to subunit inactivated influenza vaccine (dated by TCRdb to between 2017 and 2018). With respect to the entire study: Deep quantitative profiling of the T cell receptor repertoire was used in the study to follow responses to a trivalent subunit inactivated influenza vaccine.

Library preparation employed RT-PCR. Instrument used: Illumina HiSeq 2500. TCRdb passed the public sequencing reads through fastp at Q25 and MiXCR, retaining productive beta sequences. Under each unique CDR3 protein, matching rows form one entry showing the most common genes and DNA. The sample table records 600,000 to 700,000 distinct CDR3 sequences; approximately 15% of these occur just once. 7.5% to 8% of the sample is held by the ten biggest clonotypes. On the study overall, not on this receptor specifically: The authors proposed that each seasonal influenza vaccination may bring in only a limited number of new T cells.

Relative to germline, V is 0 bases shorter and J is 4 bases shorter, with 10 bases between their ends. Taken from cysteine to phenylalanine, the CDR3 has 15 residues. Left in the record is the CDR3 DNA by itself, 45 bases read in frame from the first base. CDR1 KGHSH and CDR2 LQKENI are derived from the germline V gene. The rearranged chain carries TRBV18 and TRBJ2-1, and TRBD2 may be the D gene, going by 6 matching bases. This specimen was PBMCs from blood, taken around 14 days before vaccination. The TCR originated in a man aged 45-65 years who received an inactivated influenza vaccine. Donor details come from another sample of the same person, matched by shared clones. This receptor has the CDR3 CASSPPIGGYNEQFF. The nucleotides read TGTGCCAGCTCACCACCAATTGGAGGGTACAATGAGCAGTTCTTC.